The rows below give T cell receptor beta chains drawn from one sample of a study of T cells in Graves' hyperthyroidism and ophthalmopathy. TCRdb fed the multiplex PCR reads into MiXCR, producing one record per CDR3 protein. The sample has 340,000 or so distinct CDR3 sequences; approximately 22% are singletons. Material for sequencing was blood. The receptors were gathered from a woman in her forties or fifties with Graves' hyperthyroidism. The CDR3 runs from the conserved cysteine through the conserved F or W. A D gene is named only where the DNA matches it firmly. Not all rows give a size; the values are once, few, many and, for expanded clones, a class.

-	TRBV30	-	TRBJ1-1	TGTGCCTGGAGTCGGGACGTCTATGAAGCTTTCTTT	CAWSRDVYEAFF
few	TRBV6-6	-	TRBJ2-5	TGTGCCAGCAGTTACTCGGGGATTCAGGAGACCCAGTACTTC	CASSYSGIQETQYF
-	TRBV24-1	TRBD1	TRBJ1-5	TGTGCCACCAGTAAACAGGGGGCGAGCAATCAGCCCCAGCATTTT	CATSKQGASNQPQHF
many	TRBV3-1	TRBD2	TRBJ2-4	TGTGCCAGCAGTCCCCTAGCGGGAGGTGGAAACATTCAGTACTTC	CASSPLAGGGNIQYF
-	TRBV2	TRBD2	TRBJ2-1	TGTGCCAGCAGTGAAGTAGGGACTAGCGGCAATGAGCAGTTCTTC	CASSEVGTSGNEQFF
many	TRBV6-2/TRBV6-3	TRBD1	TRBJ2-7	TGTGCCAGCAGGGCAAGGACAGGGCAAGCCTACGAGCAGTACTTC	CASRARTGQAYEQYF
many	TRBV18	-	TRBJ1-1	TGTGCCAGCTCAAGGGGCCATGAGAACACTGAAGCTTTCTTT	CASSRGHENTEAFF
-	TRBV30	TRBD1	TRBJ2-1	TGTGCCTGGAGTGGAGGGGACAGGGGTGACAATGAGCAGTTCTTC	CAWSGGDRGDNEQFF
-	TRBV9	-	TRBJ2-2	TGTGCCAGCAGCGCCCAGGGGGCGGGGGGCCAGGCCGGGGAGCTGTTTTTT	CASSAQGAGGQAGELFF
many	TRBV12-3/TRBV12-4	-	TRBJ1-6	TGTGCCAGCAGTTTAGAAACAGGGTCGCATTCACCCCTCCACTTT	CASSLETGSHSPLHF
-	TRBV18	-	TRBJ1-2	TGTGCCAGCTCGCCTCCGGTATCCAGGACCGGCTACACCTTC	CASSPPVSRTGYTF
-	TRBV12-3/TRBV12-4	TRBD2	TRBJ2-7	TGTGCCAGCAGCCTCTCTAGCGGGGGGATCTACGAGCAGTACTTC	CASSLSSGGIYEQYF
many	TRBV14	-	TRBJ1-1	TGTGCCAGCAGCCAAGTCTGGCAGGGGAGGACTGAAGCTTTCTTT	CASSQVWQGRTEAFF
-	TRBV5-1	-	TRBJ2-5	TGCGCCAGCAGCTTGAAGGGGGTAAGGGAGACCCAGTACTTC	CASSLKGVRETQYF
many	TRBV28	-	TRBJ1-1	TGTGCCAGCAGTCTCTCAATCACTGAAGCTTTCTTT	CASSLSITEAFF
-	TRBV4-2	TRBD2	TRBJ2-1	TGTGCCAGCAGCCAAGATGGTGAACTAGCGGGAGGAAATGAGCAGTTCTTC	CASSQDGELAGGNEQFF
many	TRBV25-1	TRBD2	TRBJ2-3	TGTGCCAGCGGATCGCCTTCCGGACTAGCGGGAGCAGATACGCAGTATTTT	CASGSPSGLAGADTQYF
many	TRBV18	TRBD1	TRBJ2-1	TGTGCCAGCACCCGACAGGGTCCCTCCTACAATGAGCAGTTCTTC	CASTRQGPSYNEQFF
many	TRBV5-1	TRBD2	TRBJ2-1	TGCGCCAGCAGCCCCTCGGGGGGAGCCGGGTCCTACAATGAGCAGTTCTTC	CASSPSGGAGSYNEQFF
-	TRBV27	TRBD1	TRBJ1-4	TGTGCCAGCCTCTATAGACAGGGTGAAAATGAAAAACTGTTTTTT	CASLYRQGENEKLFF
few	TRBV27	TRBD2	TRBJ2-5	TGTGCCAGCAGTTTATCGGCTAGCGGGGTTCAGCGGACCCAGTACTTC	CASSLSASGVQRTQYF
many	TRBV20-1	TRBD2	TRBJ2-5	TGCAGTGCTAGCCCGGCGGGAGGCCAAGAGACCCAGTACTTC	CSASPAGGQETQYF
many	TRBV24-1	-	TRBJ1-2	TGTGCCACCAGTGATACAGGGATCGATGGCTACACCTTC	CATSDTGIDGYTF
-	TRBV2	TRBD1	TRBJ1-5	TGTGCCAGCAGTGAGCCGGACAGGGTCTGGTCGGCCCAGCATTTT	CASSEPDRVWSAQHF
-	TRBV6-5	TRBD1	TRBJ1-1	TGTGCCAGCAGTTTGACAGGGCCTGAAGCTTTCTTT	CASSLTGPEAFF
-	TRBV5-1	-	TRBJ1-5	TGCGCCAGCAGCTTGGGGGCAGGGGCGGCTCAGCCCCAGCATTTT	CASSLGAGAAQPQHF
few	TRBV11-2	TRBD1	TRBJ1-4	TGTGCCAGCAGCTTAGGCTTCGGACAGGGGGCTTTAGTTTTAAATGAAAAACTGTTTTTT	CASSLGFGQGALVLNEKLFF
once	TRBV5-1	TRBD2	TRBJ2-5	TGCGCCAGCAGCCCACCCCTTGGAGCGGGAGGCGAGACCCAGTACTTC	CASSPPLGAGGETQYF
-	TRBV10-3	TRBD1	TRBJ2-7	TGTGCCATCAGTGGATACCGGGACAGGGAAAGGGCCTACGAGCAGTACTTC	CAISGYRDRERAYEQYF
-	TRBV19	-	TRBJ1-1	TGTGCCAGTAGTACAACAGGGAGGCGCACTGAAGCTTTCTTT	CASSTTGRRTEAFF
-	TRBV6-1	TRBD1	TRBJ1-5	TGTGCCAGCAGAGACCAGGACAGGTCGAGCTGGGAGCCCCAGCATTTT	CASRDQDRSSWEPQHF
-	TRBV5-6	-	TRBJ1-5	TGTGCCAGCAGCTTGACAGGGTGGGCCAATCAGCCCCAGCATTTT	CASSLTGWANQPQHF
many	TRBV29-1	-	TRBJ1-2	TGCAGCGTTGAAGACGGTAGGACGCAGCTCTATGGCTACACCTTC	CSVEDGRTQLYGYTF
-	TRBV5-5	-	TRBJ2-6	TGTGCCAGCAGCTTCTTTGCCGGAATACGAACTGGGGCCAACGTCCTGACTTTC	CASSFFAGIRTGANVLTF
many	TRBV7-8	TRBD1	TRBJ2-5	TGTGCCAGCAGCTTAGCGACAGGACAGGGTAGGGAGACCCAGTACTTC	CASSLATGQGRETQYF
-	TRBV12-3/TRBV12-4	TRBD2	TRBJ2-3	TGTGCCAGCAGTTCCCGACTAGCGGGAGGAGATACGCAGTATTTT	CASSSRLAGGDTQYF
-	TRBV19	-	TRBJ2-3	TGTGCCAGTAGTATTCAGGGAGATACGCAGTATTTT	CASSIQGDTQYF
many	TRBV20-1	-	TRBJ1-5	TGCAGTGCTAGAGATCATTTCGGGTCCTCGGATCAGCCCCAGCATTTT	CSARDHFGSSDQPQHF
many	TRBV27	TRBD2	TRBJ2-5	TGTGCCAGCAGTTCCCGTAGCGGGAGGTTAGAGACCCAGTACTTC	CASSSRSGRLETQYF
many	TRBV2	TRBD1	TRBJ1-6	TGTGCCAGCAGTCCGGACAGGGGCGGTTCACCCCTCCACTTT	CASSPDRGGSPLHF
-	TRBV2	-	TRBJ2-7	TGTGCCAGCATCGAGGGGGGGCAGGGGTACGAGCAGTACTTC	CASIEGGQGYEQYF
-	TRBV2	TRBD1	TRBJ2-2	TGTGCCAGCTGCTCGGGACAGGGGACGGCCGGGGAGCTGTTTTTT	CASCSGQGTAGELFF